These 7 T cell receptor beta chains were all obtained from the same sample, sequenced in a study of CD8+ T cells in alopecia areata. The authors extracted RNA and reverse transcribed it into cDNA as the sequencing template. Sequenced by immunoSEQ multiplex PCR; TCRdb stores in-frame clones only, minus some. The sample has around 82,000 clones, just over 50% seen once. Source material: NKG2D-high CD8+ T cells sorted from blood. The receptors originated from a human donor with alopecia areata.

The table lists this clone with a few counts. This chain joins TRBV21-1 and TRBJ2-1; the D call of TRBD1 is as the table states it, not checked on the DNA. TRBV21-1 is a pseudogene. This CDR3 comprises 14 residues. The CDR3: CASSKRQEYNEQFF. DNA of the CDR3: TGTGCCAGCAGCAAGAGACAGGAGTACAATGAGCAGTTCTTC.

The CDR3 is CASSFGLAGELFF. CDR3 DNA sequence: TGTGCCAGCAGTTTTGGACTAGCCGGGGAGCTGTTTTTT. The chain combines TRBV6-6 with TRBJ2-2; 7 bases match TRBD2. This CDR3 is built from 13 residues. Trimming took 4 bases from V and 6 from J; bases not matched to a gene: 2. From germline, CDR1 is MNHNY and CDR2 SVGAGI (reference sequence).

The rearrangement uses TRBV28 and TRBJ2-5; D may be TRBD1 (6 bases). This CDR3 has 15 residues. Trimming took 5 bases from V and 2 from J, leaving 15 bases between them. Germline values: CDR1 MDHEN, CDR2 SYDVKM. The CDR3 coding sequence is TGTGCCAGCAGTACGACGCACAGGGTACAAGAGACCCAGTACTTC. Amino acids: CASSTTHRVQETQYF.

This chain uses TRBV25-1 with TRBJ2-5; 9 positions agree with TRBD1. V lost 4 bases, J lost 5 bases, and 17 bases stayed unmatched. CDR3 length equals 18 residues. Germline CDR1 reads MGHDK; CDR2 reads SYGVNS. This CDR3 reads CASSGEWTGQGIYETQYF. CDR3 DNA: TGTGCCAGCAGTGGGGAGTGGACTGGACAGGGGATTTACGAGACCCAGTACTTC. Using reference TRBV25-1 and TRBJ2-5 for the parts outside the CDR3, the full variable domain is EADIYQTPRYLVIGTGKKITLECSQTMGHDKMYWYQQDPGMELHLIHYSYGVNSTEKGDLSSESTVSRIRTEHFPLTLESARPSHTSQYLCASSGEWTGQGIYETQYFGPGTRLLVL.

This rearrangement joins TRBV9 to TRBJ2-2; TRBD2 matches at 8 bases. The V segment lost 0 bases and the J segment 4 bases; nucleotides outside the gene matches: 5. The CDR3 spans 16 residues. Germline loops: CDR1 SGDLS, CDR2 YYNGEE. The CDR3 region is CASSVVAGGGTGELFF. CDR3 nucleotide sequence: TGTGCCAGCAGCGTAGTCGCGGGGGGTGGCACCGGGGAGCTGTTTTTT.

The rearrangement uses TRBV7-8 and TRBJ2-5; tentative D call: TRBD2 (6 bases). From germline, CDR1 is SGHVS and CDR2 FQNEAQ. The germline V and J ends were trimmed by 5 bases and 2 bases, with 15 bases remaining between them. The CDR3 is 15 residues long. The CDR3 DNA reads as TGTGCCAGCAGCCCCTGGGGGGAGCCTCAAGAGACCCAGTACTTC. The encoded protein is CASSPWGEPQETQYF.

This clone was recorded a few times. CDR3 loop: CASSPRQDRYEQYF. The DNA for the CDR3 is TGTGCCAGCAGCCCAAGACAGGATCGCTACGAGCAGTACTTC. The chain has TRBV7-2 and TRBJ2-7, with D possibly TRBD1 on 6 matching bases. Deletions cut 5 bases from V and 3 bases from J, with 14 bases between. There are 14 residues in the CDR3. Germline V gives CDR1 SGHTA, CDR2 FQGNSA.